This T cell receptor (beta chain) stems from a study of T cells in localized non-small cell lung cancer. Study observations and caveats: The study sequenced only one region of the tumor. As a result, intratumor heterogeneity could not be excluded and remains possible. The greatest T cell clonality was found in uninvolved adjacent lung (higher than in tumor). Researchers found a median roughly 56 of the top 100 tumor clones in adjacent lung.

Assay used: immunoSEQ multiplex PCR; TCRdb lists only in-frame clones, some missing. Found here are 2,000 to 2,500 clones, about 20% of them singletons; the top ten hold less than 15%. This clone was seen a handful of times. The antigen is not known. CDR3 size: 14 residues. This sequence originates from a man aged 40-75 years with stage I lung adenocarcinoma. The chain has TRBV7-5 and TRBJ2-3. TRBV7-5 is termed a pseudogene. The material sequenced was lung tumor tissue, taken before any cancer treatment. For the CDR3, the DNA is TGTGCCAGCAGCTCCAAGGTGAGACCAGATACGCAGTATTTT. This translates into CASSSKVRPDTQYF.